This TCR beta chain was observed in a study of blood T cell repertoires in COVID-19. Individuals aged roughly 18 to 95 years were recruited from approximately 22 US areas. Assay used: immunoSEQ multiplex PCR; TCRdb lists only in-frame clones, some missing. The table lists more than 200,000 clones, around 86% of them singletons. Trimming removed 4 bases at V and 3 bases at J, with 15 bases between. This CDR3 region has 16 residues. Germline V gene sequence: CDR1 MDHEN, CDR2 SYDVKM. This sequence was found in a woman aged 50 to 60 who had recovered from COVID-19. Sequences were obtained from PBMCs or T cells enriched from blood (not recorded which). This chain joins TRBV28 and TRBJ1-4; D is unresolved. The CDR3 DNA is TGTGCCAGCAGTTCTACAGCCTGGGCGTCTAATGAAAAACTGTTTTTT. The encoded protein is CASSSTAWASNEKLFF.